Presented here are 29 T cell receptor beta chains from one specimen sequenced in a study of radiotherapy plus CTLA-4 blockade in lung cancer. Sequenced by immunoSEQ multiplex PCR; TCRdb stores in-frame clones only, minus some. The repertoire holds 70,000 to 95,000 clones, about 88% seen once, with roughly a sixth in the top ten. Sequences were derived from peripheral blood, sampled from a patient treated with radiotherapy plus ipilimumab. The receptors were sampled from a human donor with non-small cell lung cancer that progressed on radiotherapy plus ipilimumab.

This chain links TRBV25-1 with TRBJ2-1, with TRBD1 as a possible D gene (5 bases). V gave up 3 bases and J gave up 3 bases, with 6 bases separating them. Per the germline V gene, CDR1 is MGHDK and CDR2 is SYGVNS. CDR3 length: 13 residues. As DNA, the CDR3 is TGTGCCAGCAGTGACCAGGGCTACAATGAGCAGTTCTTC. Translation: CASSDQGYNEQFF.

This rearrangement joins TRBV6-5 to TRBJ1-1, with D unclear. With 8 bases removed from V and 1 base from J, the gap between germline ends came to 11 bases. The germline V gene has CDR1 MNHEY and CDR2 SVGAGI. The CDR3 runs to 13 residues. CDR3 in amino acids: CASLGPQNTEAFF. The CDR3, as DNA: TGTGCCAGCCTAGGCCCACAGAACACTGAAGCTTTCTTT.

CDR3: CASRGLARNTEAFF. The CDR3 DNA follows: TGTGCCAGCAGGGGATTGGCAAGGAACACTGAAGCTTTCTTT. This sequence joins TRBV6-5 and TRBJ1-1; D not resolved. CDR3 length: 14 amino acids. The V end was cut by 6 bases, the J end by 1 base, with 12 bases between. The germline gives CDR1 MNHEY, CDR2 SVGAGI.

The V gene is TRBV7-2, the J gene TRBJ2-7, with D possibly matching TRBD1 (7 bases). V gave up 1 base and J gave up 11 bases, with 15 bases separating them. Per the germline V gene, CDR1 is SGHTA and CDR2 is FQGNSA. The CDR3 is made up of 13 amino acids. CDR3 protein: CASSLDPGGIEYF. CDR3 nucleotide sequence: TGTGCCAGCAGCTTAGACCCAGGGGGGATAGAGTACTTC.

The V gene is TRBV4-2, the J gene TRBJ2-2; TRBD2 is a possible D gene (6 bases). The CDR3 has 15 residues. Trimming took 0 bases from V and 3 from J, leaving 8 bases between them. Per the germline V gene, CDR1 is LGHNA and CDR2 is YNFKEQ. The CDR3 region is CASSQEGLDTGELFF. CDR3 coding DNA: TGTGCCAGCAGCCAAGAGGGACTTGACACCGGGGAGCTGTTTTTT.

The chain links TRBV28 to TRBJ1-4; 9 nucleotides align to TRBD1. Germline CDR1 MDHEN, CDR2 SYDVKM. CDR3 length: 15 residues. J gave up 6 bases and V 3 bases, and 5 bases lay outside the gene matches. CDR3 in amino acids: CASSLTTGGYEKLFF. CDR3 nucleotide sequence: TGTGCCAGCAGTTTGACGACAGGGGGATATGAAAAACTGTTTTTT.

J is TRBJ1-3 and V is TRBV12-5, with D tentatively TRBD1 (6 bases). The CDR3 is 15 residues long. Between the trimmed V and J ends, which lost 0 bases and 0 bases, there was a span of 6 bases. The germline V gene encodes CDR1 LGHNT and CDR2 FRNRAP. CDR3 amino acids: CASGLVGGSGNTIYF. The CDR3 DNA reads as TGTGCTAGTGGTTTGGTAGGGGGCTCTGGAAACACCATATATTTT.

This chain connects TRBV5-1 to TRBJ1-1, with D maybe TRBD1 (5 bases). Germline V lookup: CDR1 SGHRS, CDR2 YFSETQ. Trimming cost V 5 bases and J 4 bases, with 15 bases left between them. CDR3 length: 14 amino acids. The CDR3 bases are TGCGCCAGCAGGGATACAGGCGCTCCCACTGAAGCTTTCTTT. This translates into CASRDTGAPTEAFF.

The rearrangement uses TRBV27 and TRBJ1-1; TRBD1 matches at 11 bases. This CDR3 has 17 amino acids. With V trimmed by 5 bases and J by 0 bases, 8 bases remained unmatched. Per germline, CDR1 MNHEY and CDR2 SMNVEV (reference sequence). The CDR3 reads CASSPRDRGWVNTEAFF. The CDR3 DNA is TGTGCCAGCAGTCCCCGGGACAGGGGGTGGGTGAACACTGAAGCTTTCTTT.

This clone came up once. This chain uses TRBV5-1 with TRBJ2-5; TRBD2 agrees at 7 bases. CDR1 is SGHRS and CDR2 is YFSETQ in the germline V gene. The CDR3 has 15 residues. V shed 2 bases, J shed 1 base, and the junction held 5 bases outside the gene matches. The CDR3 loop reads CASSLSTSPQETQYF. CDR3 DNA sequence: TGCGCCAGCAGCTTATCGACTAGCCCCCAAGAGACCCAGTACTTC.

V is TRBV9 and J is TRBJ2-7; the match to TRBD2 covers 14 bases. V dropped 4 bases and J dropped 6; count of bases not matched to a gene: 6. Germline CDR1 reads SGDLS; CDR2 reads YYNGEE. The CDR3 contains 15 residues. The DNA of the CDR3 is TGTGCCAGCAGCCTCGGACTAGCGGGAGGCGGCGAGCAGTACTTC. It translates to CASSLGLAGGGEQYF.

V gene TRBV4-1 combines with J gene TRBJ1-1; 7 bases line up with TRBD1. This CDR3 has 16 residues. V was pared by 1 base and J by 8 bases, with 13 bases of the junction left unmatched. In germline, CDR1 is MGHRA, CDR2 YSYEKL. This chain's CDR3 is CASSQVVWAQGLEAFF. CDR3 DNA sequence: TGCGCCAGCAGCCAAGTGGTCTGGGCACAGGGGCTGGAAGCTTTCTTT.

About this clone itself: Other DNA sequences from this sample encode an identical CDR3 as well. The CDR3 loop reads CASSLGGTDTQYF. In DNA form, the CDR3 reads TGTGCCAGCAGCTTAGGCGGAACAGATACGCAGTATTTT. The chain recombines TRBV11-3 with TRBJ2-3; D gene uncertain. Germline CDR1 is SGHNT and CDR2 is YENEEA. Between the trimmed V and J ends, which lost 1 base and 3 bases, there was a span of 5 bases. The CDR3 contains 13 residues.

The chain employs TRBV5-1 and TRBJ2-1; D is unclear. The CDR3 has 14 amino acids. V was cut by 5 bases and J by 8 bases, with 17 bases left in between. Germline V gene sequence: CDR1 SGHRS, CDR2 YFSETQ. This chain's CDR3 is CASRERGYIDEQFF. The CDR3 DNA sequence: TGCGCCAGCAGGGAGAGAGGTTACATCGATGAGCAGTTCTTC. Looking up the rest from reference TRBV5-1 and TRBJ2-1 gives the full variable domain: KAGVTQTPRYLIKTRGQQVTLSCSPISGHRSVSWYQQTPGQGLQFLFEYFSETQRNKGNFPGRFSGRQFSNSRSEMNVSTLELGDSALYLCASRERGYIDEQFFGPGTRLTVL.

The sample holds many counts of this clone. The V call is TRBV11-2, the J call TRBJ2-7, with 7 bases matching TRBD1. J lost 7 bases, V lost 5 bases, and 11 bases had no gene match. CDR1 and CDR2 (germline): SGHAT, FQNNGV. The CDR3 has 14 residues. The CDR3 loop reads CASSVDRAPAEQYF. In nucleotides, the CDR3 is TGTGCCAGCAGCGTCGACAGGGCCCCCGCAGAGCAGTACTTC.

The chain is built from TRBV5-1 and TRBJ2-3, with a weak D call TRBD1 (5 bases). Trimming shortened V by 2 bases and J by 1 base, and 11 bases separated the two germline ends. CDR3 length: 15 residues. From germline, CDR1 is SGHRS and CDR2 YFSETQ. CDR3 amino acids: CASSLQKGGTDTQYF. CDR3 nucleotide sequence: TGCGCCAGCAGCTTACAAAAAGGGGGCACAGATACGCAGTATTTT. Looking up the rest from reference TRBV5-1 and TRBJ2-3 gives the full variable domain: KAGVTQTPRYLIKTRGQQVTLSCSPISGHRSVSWYQQTPGQGLQFLFEYFSETQRNKGNFPGRFSGRQFSNSRSEMNVSTLELGDSALYLCASSLQKGGTDTQYFGPGTRLTVL.

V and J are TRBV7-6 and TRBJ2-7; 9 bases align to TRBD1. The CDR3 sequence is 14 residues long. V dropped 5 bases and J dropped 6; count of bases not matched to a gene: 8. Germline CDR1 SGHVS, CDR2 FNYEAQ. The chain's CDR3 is CASSNGQGSSEQYF. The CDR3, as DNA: TGTGCCAGCAGCAACGGACAGGGGTCGTCCGAGCAGTACTTC.

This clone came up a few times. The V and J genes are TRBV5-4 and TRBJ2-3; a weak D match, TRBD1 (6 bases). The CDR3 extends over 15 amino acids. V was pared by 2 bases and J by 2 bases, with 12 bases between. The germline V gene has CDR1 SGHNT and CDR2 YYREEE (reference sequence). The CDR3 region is CASSLQGPLTDTQYF. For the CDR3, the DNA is TGTGCCAGCAGCTTACAGGGACCTCTCACAGATACGCAGTATTTT.

In DNA, the CDR3 is TGTGCCAGCAGTTACTCGAGGGAATCACCCCTCCACTTT. It codes for CASSYSRESPLHF. The V and J genes are TRBV6-5 and TRBJ1-6; no clear D gene. Between the trimmed V and J ends, which lost 0 bases and 10 bases, there was a span of 7 bases. This CDR3 has 13 amino acids. Germline loops: CDR1 MNHEY, CDR2 SVGAGI.

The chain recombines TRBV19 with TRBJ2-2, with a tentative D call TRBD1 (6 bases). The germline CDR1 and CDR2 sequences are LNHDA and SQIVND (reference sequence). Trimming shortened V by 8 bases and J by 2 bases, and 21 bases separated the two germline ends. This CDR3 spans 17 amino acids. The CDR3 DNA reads TGTGCCAGTCAACCAAACCCCGGGACACACAACACCGGGGAGCTGTTTTTT. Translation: CASQPNPGTHNTGELFF.

The CDR3 region is CASSLTGGYEQYF. The CDR3 DNA reads TGTGCCAGCAGTTTAACAGGGGGCTACGAGCAGTACTTC. The V gene is TRBV28, the J gene TRBJ2-5; TRBD1 matches at 8 bases. The J call is doubtful: the DNA matches TRBJ2-7 better. There are 13 residues in the CDR3. Germline V gene lookup returns CDR1 MDHEN and CDR2 SYDVKM.

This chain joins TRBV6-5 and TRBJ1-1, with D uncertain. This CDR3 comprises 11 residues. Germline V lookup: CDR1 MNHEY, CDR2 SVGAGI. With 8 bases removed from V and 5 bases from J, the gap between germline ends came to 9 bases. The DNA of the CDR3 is TGTGCCAGCCGTACGGGGACTGAAGCTTTCTTT. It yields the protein CASRTGTEAFF.

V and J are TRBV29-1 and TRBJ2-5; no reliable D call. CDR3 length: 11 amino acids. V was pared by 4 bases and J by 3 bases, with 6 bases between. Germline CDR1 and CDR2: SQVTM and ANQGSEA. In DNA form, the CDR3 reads TGCAGCGTTGCTGGAAAAGAGACCCAGTACTTC. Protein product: CSVAGKETQYF.

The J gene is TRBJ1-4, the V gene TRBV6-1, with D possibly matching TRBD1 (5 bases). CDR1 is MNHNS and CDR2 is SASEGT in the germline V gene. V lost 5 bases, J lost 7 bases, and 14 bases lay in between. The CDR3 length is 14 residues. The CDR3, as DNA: TGTGCCAGCAGTCTTGACGGGGGGATTGAAAAACTGTTTTTT. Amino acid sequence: CASSLDGGIEKLFF.

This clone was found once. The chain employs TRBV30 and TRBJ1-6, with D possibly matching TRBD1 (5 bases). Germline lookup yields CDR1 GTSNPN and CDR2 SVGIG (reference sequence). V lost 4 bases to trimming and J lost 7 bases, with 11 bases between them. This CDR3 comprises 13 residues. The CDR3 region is CAWTRGVNSPLHF. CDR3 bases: TGTGCCTGGACGCGGGGGGTAAATTCACCCCTCCACTTT. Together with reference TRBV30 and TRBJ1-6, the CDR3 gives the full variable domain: SQTIHQWPATLVQPVGSPLSLECTVEGTSNPNLYWYRQAAGRGLQLLFYSVGIGQISSEVPQNLSASRPQDRQFILSSKKLLLSDSGFYLCAWTRGVNSPLHFGNGTRLTVT.

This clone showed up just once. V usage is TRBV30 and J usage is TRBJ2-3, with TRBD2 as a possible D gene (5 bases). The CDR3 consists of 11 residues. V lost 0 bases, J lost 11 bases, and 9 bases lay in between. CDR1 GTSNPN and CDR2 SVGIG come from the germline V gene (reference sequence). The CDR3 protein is CAWSVLRGQYF. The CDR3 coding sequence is TGTGCCTGGAGTGTACTTCGGGGGCAGTATTTT.

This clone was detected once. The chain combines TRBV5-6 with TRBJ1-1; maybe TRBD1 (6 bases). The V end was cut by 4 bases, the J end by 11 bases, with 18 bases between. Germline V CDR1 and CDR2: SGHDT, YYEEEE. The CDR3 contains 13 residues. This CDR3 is CASSLPQGSTAFF. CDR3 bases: TGTGCCAGCAGCCTTCCCCAGGGGTCTACGGCTTTCTTT.

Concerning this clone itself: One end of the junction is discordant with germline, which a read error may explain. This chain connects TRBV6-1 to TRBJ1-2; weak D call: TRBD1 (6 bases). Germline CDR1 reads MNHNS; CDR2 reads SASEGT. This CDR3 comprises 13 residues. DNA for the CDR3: TGTGCCAGCAGAGAAGGACAGTGGTATGGCTACACCTTC. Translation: CASREGQWYGYTF.

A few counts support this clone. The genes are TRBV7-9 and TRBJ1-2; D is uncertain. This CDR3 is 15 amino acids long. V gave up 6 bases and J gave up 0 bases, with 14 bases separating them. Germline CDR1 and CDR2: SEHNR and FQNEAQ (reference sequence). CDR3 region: CASSPGQATNYGYTF. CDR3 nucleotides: TGTGCCAGCAGTCCCGGGCAGGCCACTAACTATGGCTACACCTTC.